What follows are 24 T cell receptor beta chains derived from one specimen sequenced in a study of cytomegalovirus exposure and HLA in healthy donors. Use of 60 Vbeta and 13 Jbeta primers characterized the PCR. This table comes from immunoSEQ multiplex PCR, and its TCRdb copy is limited to in-frame clones, with some not included. The table records about 130,000 clones, around 78% of them present only once. The sample comprised PBMCs. These receptors were obtained from a man between 18 and 35 years old in good health and CMV-seropositive.

V usage is TRBV5-4 and J usage is TRBJ1-1; 8 positions agree with TRBD1. This CDR3 is 15 amino acids long. The V gene's germline CDR1 is SGHNT and CDR2 YYREEE (reference sequence). V lost 2 bases, J lost 4 bases, and 7 bases stayed unmatched. The CDR3 DNA reads as TGTGCCAGCAGCTTCGCAGGGGGCGGCCCCACTGAAGCTTTCTTT. It is translated as CASSFAGGGPTEAFF.

The rearrangement uses TRBV25-1 and TRBJ2-4; TRBD2 matches at 9 bases. Germline CDR1 is MGHDK and CDR2 is SYGVNS. V shed 7 bases, J shed 1 base, and the junction held 2 bases outside the gene matches. The CDR3 has 14 amino acids. In DNA form, the CDR3 reads TGTGCCAGCAATAGCGGGGGTGCCAAAAACATTCAGTACTTC. This codes for CASNSGGAKNIQYF.

This chain connects TRBV28 to TRBJ1-5, with D uncertain. Looked up from germline, CDR1 is MDHEN and CDR2 is SYDVKM. The CDR3 has 13 residues. The V gene lost 8 bases and the J gene lost 0 bases, with 8 bases spanning the gap. The CDR3 bases are TGTGCCAGCTCACGGGGTAGCAATCAGCCCCAGCATTTT. It specifies CASSRGSNQPQHF.

The DNA for the CDR3 is TGTGCCAGCAGCCCTATAAGCTTAAGCACAGATACGCAGTATTTT. It yields the protein CASSPISLSTDTQYF. The genes are TRBV7-2 and TRBJ2-3; D ambiguous. The germline V and J ends were trimmed by 5 bases and 0 bases, with 12 bases remaining between them. Germline-derived CDR1 and CDR2 are SGHTA and FQGNSA. The CDR3 totals 15 residues.

This chain links TRBV5-1 with TRBJ2-1; the D is unclear. Germline CDR1 SGHRS, CDR2 YFSETQ. V lost 3 bases to trimming and J lost 4 bases, with 2 bases between them. CDR3 size: 11 residues. The DNA of the CDR3 is TGCGCCAGCAGCTCATACAATGAGCAGTTCTTC. This translates into CASSSYNEQFF.

The chain carries TRBV29-1 and TRBJ1-4, with a possible D match to TRBD1 (6 bases). Germline V gives CDR1 SQVTM, CDR2 ANQGSEA. CDR3 length: 12 residues. Trimming left V 5 bases short and J 7 bases short, with 11 bases between. In DNA, the CDR3 is TGCAGCGTTACAGGGAACCGTGAAAAACTGTTTTTT. As protein: CSVTGNREKLFF.

The chain carries TRBV22-1 and TRBJ2-7; the D call of TRBD1 is as the table states it, not checked on the DNA. TRBV22-1 is reported as a pseudogene. There are 15 residues in the CDR3. The CDR3 DNA sequence: TGTCCTGGGAGCGCACAAGACAGGGGGCGACGCGAGCAGTACTTC. The encoded protein is CPGSAQDRGRREQYF.

This chain joins TRBV27 and TRBJ2-7; D gene ambiguous. The germline gives CDR1 MNHEY, CDR2 SMNVEV (reference sequence). The length of the CDR3 is 15 residues. V shed 2 bases and J shed 3 bases, with 14 bases lying between them. The DNA of the CDR3 is TGTGCCAGCAGTTTAGGCACCTCAACGTACTACGAGCAGTACTTC. Translating gives CASSLGTSTYYEQYF.

The V call is TRBV11-2, the J call TRBJ1-6; D is undetermined. The CDR3 has 15 residues. Looked up from germline, CDR1 is SGHAT and CDR2 is FQNNGV. The V gene lost 6 bases and the J gene lost 1 base, with 10 bases spanning the gap. The CDR3 region is CASSIEESYNSPLHF. For the CDR3, the DNA is TGTGCCAGCAGTATCGAAGAGTCCTATAATTCACCCCTCCACTTT.

The chain carries TRBV7-6 and TRBJ1-3; no clear D. This CDR3 is 15 amino acids long. The ends were cut back, 2 bases at V and 3 bases at J, with 11 bases in the middle. Germline assignment: CDR1 SGHVS and CDR2 FNYEAQ. The CDR3 DNA reads TGTGCCAGCAGCTTACGAGGTTCGTTTGGAAACACCATATATTTT. This encodes CASSLRGSFGNTIYF.

The chain couples TRBV5-6 to TRBJ2-5, with TRBD2 matching over 12 bases. The CDR3 is 15 residues long. Germline loops: CDR1 SGHDT, CDR2 YYEEEE. V dropped 0 bases and J dropped 5; count of bases not matched to a gene: 2. CDR3 region: CASSLGTSGVETQYF. CDR3 DNA: TGTGCCAGCAGCTTGGGGACTAGCGGGGTTGAGACCCAGTACTTC.

This clone occurred once. The rearrangement uses TRBV6-5 and TRBJ2-7; no firm D call. Germline assignment: CDR1 MNHEY and CDR2 SVGAGI. The V and J ends lost 2 bases and 1 base respectively, with 15 bases between them. The CDR3 totals 16 residues. This chain's CDR3 is CASSYRVQISSYEQYF. As DNA, the CDR3 is TGTGCCAGCAGTTACCGGGTGCAGATTTCTTCCTACGAGCAGTACTTC.

J is TRBJ2-7 and V is TRBV23-1; D perhaps matches TRBD1 (5 bases). TRBV23-1 is reported as an ORF; its role is uncertain. This CDR3 is built from 13 residues. The germline V and J ends were trimmed by 3 bases and 4 bases, with 10 bases remaining between them. CDR3 in DNA: TGCGCCAGCAGTCATTCGGACACGTACGAGCAGTACTTC. This encodes CASSHSDTYEQYF.

J is TRBJ1-5 and V is TRBV28; D gene ambiguous. The CDR3 runs 13 residues. Looked up from germline, CDR1 is MDHEN and CDR2 is SYDVKM. Trimming took off 3 bases at V and 1 base at J, with 4 bases between the two ends. The chain's CDR3 is CASSFGSNQPQHF. The CDR3 DNA follows: TGTGCCAGCAGTTTTGGCAGCAATCAGCCCCAGCATTTT.

The genes are TRBV7-3 and TRBJ2-1; 7 nucleotides match TRBD2. J gave up 8 bases and V 6 bases, and 7 bases lay outside the gene matches. The CDR3 spans 13 residues. Per germline, CDR1 SGHTA and CDR2 FQGTGA. In DNA form, the CDR3 reads TGTGCCAGCAGTGACTCCGGGGGGTATGAGCAGTTCTTC. It is translated as CASSDSGGYEQFF.

The genes are TRBV27 and TRBJ2-6; no clear D. The germline V gene has CDR1 MNHEY and CDR2 SMNVEV (reference sequence). V was shortened by 0 bases and J by 2 bases, with 8 bases between the two germline ends. This CDR3 spans 16 amino acids. The CDR3 DNA reads TGTGCCAGCAGTTTATCGCGGCCGACTGGGGCCAACGTCCTGACTTTC. As protein: CASSLSRPTGANVLTF.

J is TRBJ1-1 and V is TRBV9; no clear D. Germline loops: CDR1 SGDLS, CDR2 YYNGEE. Trimming stripped 4 bases from V and 7 bases from J, with 8 bases between. The CDR3 consists of 11 residues. The CDR3 coding sequence is TGTGCCAGCAGCCCCACATATGAAGCTTTCTTT. Translation: CASSPTYEAFF.

This clone was detected a few times. The chain uses TRBV7-7 and TRBJ2-7; D call uncertain. The germline CDR1 and CDR2 sequences are SSHAT and FNYEAQ (reference sequence). V lost 2 bases to trimming and J lost 1 base, with 21 bases between them. CDR3 length equals 18 residues. CDR3 region: CASSLNENIGNLSYEQYF. The CDR3 bases are TGTGCCAGCAGCTTAAATGAAAATATCGGTAACCTTTCCTACGAGCAGTACTTC.

The chain links TRBV6-1 to TRBJ2-7; a weak D match, TRBD1 (6 bases). CDR1 is MNHNS and CDR2 is SASEGT in the germline V gene. There are 11 residues in the CDR3. The V end was cut by 8 bases, the J end by 5 bases, with 10 bases between. Here the CDR3 reads CASRTGNEQYF. The CDR3 coding sequence is TGTGCCAGCCGTACAGGGAACGAGCAGTACTTC.

The rearrangement joins TRBV28 to TRBJ1-2; tentatively, D is TRBD1 (5 bases). Germline V gene sequence: CDR1 MDHEN, CDR2 SYDVKM. CDR3 length equals 14 residues. V shed 7 bases and J shed 9 bases, with 21 bases lying between them. This chain's CDR3 is CASTPGEVGPRYTF. The CDR3, as DNA: TGTGCCAGCACCCCTGGGGAGGTGGGGCCCCGCTACACCTTC.

CDR3 residues: CASSRTGDTEAFF. CDR3 in DNA: TGTGCCAGCTCTCGGACAGGGGACACTGAAGCTTTCTTT. This chain connects TRBV18 to TRBJ1-1, with 9 positions matching TRBD1. CDR1 and CDR2 (germline): KGHSH, LQKENI. V lost 6 bases, J lost 3 bases, and 2 bases stayed unmatched. CDR3 size: 13 residues.

This chain connects TRBV9 to TRBJ1-6; 8 bases align to TRBD1. The V gene's germline CDR1 is SGDLS and CDR2 YYNGEE. This CDR3 is 14 amino acids long. Trimming at V came to 3 bases and at J to 7 bases, leaving 3 bases not matched to a gene. In DNA, the CDR3 is TGTGCCAGCAGCGCCACAGGGGGAAATTCACCCCTCCACTTT. It codes for CASSATGGNSPLHF.

This chain uses TRBV27 with TRBJ1-1; the D is unclear. V was shortened by 9 bases and J by 2 bases, with 19 bases between the two germline ends. The length of the CDR3 is 15 residues. The germline CDR1 and CDR2 sequences are MNHEY and SMNVEV (reference sequence). The DNA of the CDR3 is TGTGCCAGTTTGGAGGCAGGTGGCCTCAACACTGAAGCTTTCTTT. Residues: CASLEAGGLNTEAFF.

This chain uses TRBV27 with TRBJ2-3; TRBD1 aligns across 9 bases. This CDR3 spans 14 amino acids. Germline values: CDR1 MNHEY, CDR2 SMNVEV (reference sequence). V trimming: 6 bases; J trimming: 1 base; junction bases outside the gene matches: 2. The CDR3 loop reads CASSTGGRTDTQYF. The CDR3 DNA reads TGTGCCAGCAGCACAGGGGGCCGCACAGATACGCAGTATTTT.